This TCR beta chain was sequenced during a study of early T cells in non-severe SARS-CoV-2 infection. TCRdb re-analysed the 5' RACE reads in MiXCR, keeping a single row per CDR3 protein. The sample records more than 95,000 distinct CDR3 sequences, approximately 15% being singletons. The CDR3 loop spans 17 amino acids. The V gene's germline CDR1 is MNHNS and CDR2 SASEGT. Trimming pared 0 bases from V and 6 bases from J, leaving 21 bases between. The TCR sequence derives from an adult who was a healthcare worker with PCR-confirmed SARS-CoV-2 infection or an uninfected control (not recorded which). The chain couples TRBV6-1 to TRBJ2-7, with D possibly called TRBD1 or TRBD2 (5 bases each). Input material: whole blood. CDR3: CASSEAFIGTNAGEQYF. The CDR3, as DNA: TGTGCCAGCAGTGAAGCGTTTATTGGGACCAACGCCGGCGAGCAGTACTTC.